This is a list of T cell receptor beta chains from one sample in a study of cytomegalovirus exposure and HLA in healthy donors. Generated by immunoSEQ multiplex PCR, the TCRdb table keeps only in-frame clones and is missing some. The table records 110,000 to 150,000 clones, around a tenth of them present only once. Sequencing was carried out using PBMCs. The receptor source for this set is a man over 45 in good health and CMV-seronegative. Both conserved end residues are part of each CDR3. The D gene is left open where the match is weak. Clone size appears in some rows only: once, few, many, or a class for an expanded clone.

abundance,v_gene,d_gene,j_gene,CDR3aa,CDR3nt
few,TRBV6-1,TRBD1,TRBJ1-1,CASSEGQILNTEAFF,TGTGCCAGCAGTGAGGGACAGATCTTGAACACTGAAGCTTTCTTT
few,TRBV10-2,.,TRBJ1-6,CASSVGTPYNSPLHF,TGCGCCAGCAGTGTTGGGACACCGTATAATTCACCCCTCCACTTT
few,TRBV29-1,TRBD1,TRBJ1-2,CSVFQDRAKGYTF,TGCAGCGTTTTCCAGGACAGGGCGAAAGGCTACACCTTC
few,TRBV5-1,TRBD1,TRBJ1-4,CASSRGTATNEKLFF,TGCGCCAGCAGCAGGGGGACAGCAACTAATGAAAAACTGTTTTTT
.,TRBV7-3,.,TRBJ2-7,CASSVNRASYEQYF,TGTGCCAGCAGCGTAAACAGGGCCTCCTACGAGCAGTACTTC
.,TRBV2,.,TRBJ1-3,CASLGGGLSGNTIYF,TGTGCCAGCCTTGGGGGGGGCCTCTCTGGAAACACCATATATTTT
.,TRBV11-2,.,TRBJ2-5,CASTRTGGETQYF,TGTGCCAGCACCCGCACCGGGGGAGAGACCCAGTACTTC
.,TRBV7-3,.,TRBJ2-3,CASSLNGGRDGTQYF,TGTGCCAGCAGCTTAAACGGCGGCAGGGATGGTACGCAGTATTTT
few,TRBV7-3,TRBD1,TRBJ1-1,CASSFDRGRNTEAFF,TGTGCCAGCAGCTTTGACAGGGGCCGGAACACTGAAGCTTTCTTT
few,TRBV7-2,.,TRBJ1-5,CASSLDRNQPQHF,TGTGCCAGCAGTCTCGACAGGAATCAGCCCCAGCATTTT
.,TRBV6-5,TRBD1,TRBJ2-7,CASSPPGQGAHEQYF,TGTGCCAGCAGCCCTCCGGGACAGGGGGCCCACGAGCAGTACTTC
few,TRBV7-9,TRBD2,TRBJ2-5,CASSLGDYQEAQYF,TGTGCCAGCAGCTTAGGGGACTACCAAGAGGCCCAGTACTTC
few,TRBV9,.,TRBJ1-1,CASSPFSGGSTEAFF,TGTGCCAGCAGCCCCTTTTCGGGGGGGTCCACTGAAGCTTTCTTT
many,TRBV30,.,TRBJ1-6,CAWSGGLSNSPLHF,TGTGCCTGGAGTGGCGGGTTGAGTAATTCACCCCTCCACTTT
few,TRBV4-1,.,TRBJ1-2,CASSQDSYYGYTF,TGCGCCAGCAGCCAGGACAGTTACTATGGCTACACCTTC
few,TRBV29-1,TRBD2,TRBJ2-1,CSVETSGGKQFF,TGCAGCGTGGAAACTAGCGGGGGTAAGCAGTTCTTC
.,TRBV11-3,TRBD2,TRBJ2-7,CASSKGTSGHEQYF,TGTGCCAGCAGCAAGGGGACTAGCGGCCACGAGCAGTACTTC